Below, one T cell receptor beta chain is given with its context. Its antigen is unidentified. Measured with immunoSEQ multiplex PCR; TCRdb has only the in-frame clones, and not every one. The sample contains 5,500 to 7,000 clones, roughly two thirds of which appear only once. These data are taken from a study of coeliac disease. Study-wide background: The study queried TRBV7-2 bias without high-resolution HLA data.

Trimming left V 6 bases short and J 0 bases short, with 14 bases between. The V gene's germline CDR1 is MDHEN and CDR2 SYDVKM. The CDR3 contains 16 residues. Whole-study results and caveats: Intraepithelial and lamina propria fractions were not highly pure. Few TRB amino acid sequences were shared between samples; most were unique.

V is TRBV28 and J is TRBJ2-2; TRBD2 might be the D (6 bases). Sequenced material: lymphocytes from the gut lamina propria. This sequence originates from a man between 65 and 85 years old with active celiac disease. The CDR3 is CASRGGNNANTGELFF. CDR3 DNA: TGTGCCAGCAGGGGGGGAAACAACGCGAACACCGGGGAGCTGTTTTTT.